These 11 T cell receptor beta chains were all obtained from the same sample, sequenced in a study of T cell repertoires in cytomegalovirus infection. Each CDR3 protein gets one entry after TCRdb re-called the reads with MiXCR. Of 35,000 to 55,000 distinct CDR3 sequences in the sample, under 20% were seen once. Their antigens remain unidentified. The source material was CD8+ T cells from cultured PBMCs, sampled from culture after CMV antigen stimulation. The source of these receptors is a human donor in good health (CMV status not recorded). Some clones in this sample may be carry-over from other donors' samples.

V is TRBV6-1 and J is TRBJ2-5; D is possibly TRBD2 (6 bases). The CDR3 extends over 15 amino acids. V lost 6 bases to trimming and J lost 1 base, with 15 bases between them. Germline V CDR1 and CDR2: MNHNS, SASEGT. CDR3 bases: TGTGCCAGCAGAAAGACTAGTACTGTCCAAGAGACCCAGTACTTC. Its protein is CASRKTSTVQETQYF.

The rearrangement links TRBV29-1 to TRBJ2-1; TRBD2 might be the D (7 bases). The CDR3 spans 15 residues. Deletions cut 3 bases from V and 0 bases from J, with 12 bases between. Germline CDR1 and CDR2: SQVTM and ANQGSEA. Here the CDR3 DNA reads TGCAGCGTTGAGGGGGGGGACATCTCCTACAATGAGCAGTTCTTC. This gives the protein CSVEGGDISYNEQFF.

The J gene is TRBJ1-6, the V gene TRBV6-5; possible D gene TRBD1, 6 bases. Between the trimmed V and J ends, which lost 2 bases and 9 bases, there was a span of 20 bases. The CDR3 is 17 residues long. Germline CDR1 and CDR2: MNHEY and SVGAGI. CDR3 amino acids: CASSYGSGQGRLSPLHF. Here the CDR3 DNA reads TGTGCCAGCAGTTACGGTTCCGGTCAGGGGAGGCTTTCACCCCTCCACTTT.

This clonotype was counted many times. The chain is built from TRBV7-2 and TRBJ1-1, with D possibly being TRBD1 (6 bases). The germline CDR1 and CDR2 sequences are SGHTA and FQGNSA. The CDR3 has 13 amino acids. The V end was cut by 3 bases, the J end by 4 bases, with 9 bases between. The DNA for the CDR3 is TGTGCCAGCAGCTTGTACAGGGCCACTGAAGCTTTCTTT. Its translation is CASSLYRATEAFF.

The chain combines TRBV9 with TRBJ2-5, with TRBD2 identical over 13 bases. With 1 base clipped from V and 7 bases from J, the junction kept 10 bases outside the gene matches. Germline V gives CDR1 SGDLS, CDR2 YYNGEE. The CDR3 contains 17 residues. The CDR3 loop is CASSVTSGGAGPPTQYF. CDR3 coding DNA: TGTGCCAGCAGCGTAACTAGCGGGGGGGCCGGTCCTCCGACCCAGTACTTC.

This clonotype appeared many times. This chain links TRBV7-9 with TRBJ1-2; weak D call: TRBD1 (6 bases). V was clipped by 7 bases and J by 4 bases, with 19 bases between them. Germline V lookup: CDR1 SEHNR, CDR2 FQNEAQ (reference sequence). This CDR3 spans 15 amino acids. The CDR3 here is CASTETTGLGYGYTF. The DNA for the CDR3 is TGTGCCAGCACCGAGACTACAGGGTTGGGCTATGGCTACACCTTC.

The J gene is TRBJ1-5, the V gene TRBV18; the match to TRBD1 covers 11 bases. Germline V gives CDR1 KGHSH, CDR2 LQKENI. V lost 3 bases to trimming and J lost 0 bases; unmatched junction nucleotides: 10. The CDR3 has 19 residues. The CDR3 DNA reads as TGTGCCAGCTCACCCACACCTGGACAGGGGGCGTATAGCAATCAGCCCCAGCATTTT. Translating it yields CASSPTPGQGAYSNQPQHF.

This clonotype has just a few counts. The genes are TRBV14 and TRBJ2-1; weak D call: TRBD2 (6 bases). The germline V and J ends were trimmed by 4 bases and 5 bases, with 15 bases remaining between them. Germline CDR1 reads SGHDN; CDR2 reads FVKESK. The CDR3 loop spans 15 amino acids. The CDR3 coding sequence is TGTGCCAGCAGCCTCCAAGTAGCGGTCCACAATGAGCAGTTCTTC. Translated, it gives CASSLQVAVHNEQFF.

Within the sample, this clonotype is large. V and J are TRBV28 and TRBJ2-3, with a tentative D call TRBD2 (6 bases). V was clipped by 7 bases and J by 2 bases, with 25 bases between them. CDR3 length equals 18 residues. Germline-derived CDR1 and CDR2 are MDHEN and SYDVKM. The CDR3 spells CASTLESGLQYNTDTQYF. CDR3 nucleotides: TGTGCCAGCACCCTGGAGTCGGGACTCCAATATAACACAGATACGCAGTATTTT.

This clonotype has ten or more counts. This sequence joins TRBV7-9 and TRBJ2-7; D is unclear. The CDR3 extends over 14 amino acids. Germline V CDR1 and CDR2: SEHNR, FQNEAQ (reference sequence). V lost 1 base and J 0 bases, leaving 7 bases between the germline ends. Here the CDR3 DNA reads TGTGCCAGCAGCTTAGACGGATACTCCTACGAGCAGTACTTC. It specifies CASSLDGYSYEQYF.

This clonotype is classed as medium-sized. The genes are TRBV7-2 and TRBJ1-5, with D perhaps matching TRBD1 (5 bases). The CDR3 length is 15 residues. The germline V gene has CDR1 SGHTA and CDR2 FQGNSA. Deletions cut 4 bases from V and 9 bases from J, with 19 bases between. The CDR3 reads CASSSMGGAGWPQHF. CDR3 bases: TGTGCCAGCAGCTCCATGGGAGGGGCGGGGTGGCCCCAGCATTTT.